This T cell receptor beta chain was captured in a study of blood T cells in healthy people across ages. Using a J-beta primer mix together with a sample-barcoded 5' primer, a second PCR was run for about 6 to 11 cycles. TCRdb reprocessed the 5' RACE reads with MiXCR, giving one entry per CDR3 protein. The sample records more than 1,000,000 distinct CDR3 sequences, approximately 25% being singletons. Per germline, CDR1 SQVTM and CDR2 ANQGSEA. CDR3 length: 15 residues. Study results and limitations: Naive and antigen-experienced cells were not separated, limiting conclusive comparison.

In its sample, this clonotype was seen a few times. Antigen unknown. The same specimen was also included in a second study, on T cells of mothers and their children. That source reports: Maternal samples each gave over 9 million TCR beta CDR3 reads, and child samples several million each.

The sequencing sample was made of blood. The sequence was collected from a girl aged 2-10 years in good health. The chain links TRBV29-1 to TRBJ2-5; TRBD1 agrees at 10 bases. The J call is uncertain, as TRBJ2-7 better fits the DNA end. The CDR3 here is CSVEESGQGLYEQYF. In DNA form, the CDR3 reads TGCAGCGTTGAAGAGTCGGGACAGGGGTTGTACGAGCAGTACTTC.